Below, 10 T cell receptor beta chains from the same sample are listed, as sequenced in a study of CD8 T cells in ankylosing spondylitis. Overall study results and limits: Several highly homologous variants made up a TCR beta motif, and this motif appeared characteristic of ankylosing spondylitis blood.

No cognate antigen is known for these TCRs. TCRdb passed the 5' RACE reads through MiXCR, listing each CDR3 protein once. The data show fewer than 500,000 distinct CDR3 sequences, with approximately 20% seen just once and 15% to 20% held by the top ten. Source material: blood, either unsorted or a sorted T cell fraction (not recorded which). These receptors originate from a male donor with ankylosing spondylitis.

V is TRBV27 and J is TRBJ2-2; D remains unclear. The V gene's germline CDR1 is MNHEY and CDR2 SMNVEV (reference sequence). CDR3 length: 16 amino acids. The V and J ends lost 4 bases and 0 bases respectively, with 12 bases between them. The CDR3 here is CASSSVQSTNTGELFF. In nucleotides, the CDR3 is TGTGCCAGCAGTTCCGTACAGAGTACGAACACCGGGGAGCTGTTTTTT.

This clonotype was picked up a small number of times. The chain uses TRBV19 and TRBJ1-5; 8 nucleotides agree with TRBD1. Germline loops: CDR1 LNHDA, CDR2 SQIVND (reference sequence). Germline trimming cut 8 bases from V and 7 bases from J; bases unmatched to any gene: 4. The CDR3 is 12 residues long. CDR3 DNA: TGTGCCAGTGCAGGGGGCGCGCAGCCCCAGCATTTT. Its protein product is CASAGGAQPQHF.

The rearrangement links TRBV4-2 to TRBJ2-7, with 7 bases aligning to TRBD2. Germline-derived CDR1 and CDR2 are LGHNA and YNFKEQ. V shed 0 bases, J shed 2 bases, and the junction held 4 bases outside the gene matches. The CDR3 spans 15 residues. In DNA, the CDR3 is TGTGCCAGCAGCCAAGATGTGAGCGGGGCCTACGAGCAGTACTTC. This gives the protein CASSQDVSGAYEQYF.

This clonotype was observed a handful of times. The rearrangement uses TRBV29-1 and TRBJ1-4; D is ambiguous. There are 14 residues in the CDR3. CDR1 SQVTM and CDR2 ANQGSEA come from the germline V gene. V was cut by 3 bases and J by 8 bases, with 16 bases left in between. The CDR3 reads CSVEKGGGREKLFF. DNA for the CDR3: TGCAGCGTTGAGAAGGGTGGCGGTAGGGAAAAACTGTTTTTT.

In this sample, this clonotype turned up a few times. The chain links TRBV18 to TRBJ1-1; D not certain. V lost 6 bases to trimming and J lost 5 bases, with 16 bases between them. This CDR3 has 14 residues. Germline V gene lookup returns CDR1 KGHSH and CDR2 LQKENI. The CDR3 spells CASSADGGGTEAFF. The CDR3 DNA is TGTGCCAGCTCGGCTGACGGCGGCGGGACTGAAGCTTTCTTT.

This clonotype came up a few times. This chain connects TRBV9 to TRBJ2-6, with D hard to call. Trimming cost V 5 bases and J 2 bases, with 8 bases left between them. From germline, CDR1 is SGDLS and CDR2 YYNGEE. This CDR3 is built from 14 residues. CDR3 coding DNA: TGTGCCAGCAGTGCCCGAACTGGGGCCAACGTCCTGACTTTC. Its protein is CASSARTGANVLTF.

The rearrangement joins TRBV20-1 to TRBJ1-5; D is undetermined. The CDR3 is 12 amino acids. The germline V and J ends were trimmed by 3 bases and 4 bases, with 7 bases remaining between them. Germline lookup yields CDR1 DFQATT and CDR2 SNEGSKA (reference sequence). The CDR3 DNA sequence: TGCAGTGCTAGGTGGGGAAATCAGCCCCAGCATTTT. Its protein is CSARWGNQPQHF.

The V and J genes are TRBV9 and TRBJ2-2, with D unresolved. This CDR3 spans 16 amino acids. Looked up from germline, CDR1 is SGDLS and CDR2 is YYNGEE. V lost 0 bases and J 4 bases, leaving 13 bases between the germline ends. The CDR3 region has the DNA TGTGCCAGCAGCGTAGCTGCACAGTCTGGCACCGGGGAGCTGTTTTTT. Its protein product is CASSVAAQSGTGELFF.

The chain has TRBV11-2 and TRBJ2-7; D gene uncertain. Germline V gene sequence: CDR1 SGHAT, CDR2 FQNNGV. The V and J ends lost 3 bases and 6 bases respectively, with 9 bases between them. The CDR3 is 12 residues long. In DNA, the CDR3 is TGTGCCAGCAGCTTTGCTTTAAGCGAGCAGTACTTC. Translated, it gives CASSFALSEQYF.

This clonotype came up a few times. The chain has TRBV4-2 and TRBJ2-5; 9 bases fit TRBD2. The V segment lost 1 base and the J segment 5 bases; nucleotides outside the gene matches: 8. This CDR3 has 16 amino acids. Germline V gene data show CDR1 as LGHNA and CDR2 as YNFKEQ. CDR3 residues: CASSQGLGLARETQYF. CDR3 coding DNA: TGTGCCAGCAGCCAAGGGTTGGGACTAGCAAGGGAGACCCAGTACTTC.